This T cell receptor (beta chain) is drawn from a study of CD8 T cells in ankylosing spondylitis. Study-level results: Under 10 highly homologous variants formed a TCR beta motif that appeared characteristic of ankylosing spondylitis blood. Disease-linked clones displayed a CD8+ phenotype and appeared relatively rarely in peripheral blood. Significantly higher representation of disease-linked clones was reported for matched ankylosing spondylitis synovial fluid. In reactive arthritis synovial fluid and blood, some motif variants had been reported before.

A remark on this clonotype: Its specificity is not known.

TCRdb recomputed calls from the 5' RACE reads with MiXCR, one row per CDR3 protein. This table has a few hundred thousand distinct CDR3 sequences, approximately 20% appearing once. Deletions cut 1 base from V and 2 bases from J, with 20 bases between. The germline CDR1 and CDR2 sequences are DFQATT and SNEGSKA (reference sequence). This CDR3 is 17 amino acids long. Sequencing input: blood, either unsorted or a sorted T cell fraction (not recorded which). The genes are TRBV20-1 and TRBJ2-5; the D gene is possibly TRBD2 (6 bases). This clonotype was sampled from a male donor with ankylosing spondylitis. This chain's CDR3 is CSARGIYTGAPQETQYF. In DNA, the CDR3 is TGCAGTGCTAGAGGAATCTATACGGGAGCCCCACAAGAGACCCAGTACTTC.